This T cell receptor beta chain was identified in a study of control samples from healthy donors and cancer patients. The CDR3 runs to 13 residues. Germline V lookup: CDR1 SGHRS, CDR2 YFSETQ. V was shortened by 2 bases and J by 4 bases, with 7 bases between the two germline ends. Profiling relied on immunoSEQ multiplex PCR, and the TCRdb table lists in-frame clones only, not all of them. The sample includes 130,000 or so clones, 70% to 90% seen only once; the top ten take around 3%. The sequenced material came from blood. This chain uses TRBV5-1 with TRBJ2-1; D may be TRBD1 or TRBD2 (5 bases each). This TCR was recovered from a man between 50 and 59 years old in good health. Written as DNA, the CDR3 is TGCGCCAGCAGCTTTGGGGGATACAATGAGCAGTTCTTC. Protein: CASSFGGYNEQFF.